Each of the 19 T cell receptor beta chains below was sequenced from the same sample in a study of shared clonotypes between healthy human individuals. TCRdb's table, derived via immunoSEQ multiplex PCR, lists solely in-frame clones and lacks some. Of about 2.1 million clones listed, about 92% were seen once; the top ten hold around 1.7%. As defined, naive CD8 cells were CD45RO-negative and positively selected for CCR7, with terminally differentiated effector memory CD45RA+ cells excluded. What was sequenced was naive CD8+ T cells from PBMCs. The source is a man between 18 and 35 years old in good health. Some clones in this sample may be carry-over from other donors' samples.

V is TRBV7-8 and J is TRBJ2-7; D might be TRBD1 (5 bases). Germline V gives CDR1 SGHVS, CDR2 FQNEAQ. With 5 bases removed from V and 3 bases from J, the gap between germline ends came to 14 bases. The CDR3 runs to 14 residues. Here the CDR3 DNA reads TGTGCCAGCAGCGCCTTACCAACAGGCTACGAGCAGTACTTC. It codes for CASSALPTGYEQYF.

The rearrangement links TRBV9 to TRBJ2-3; TRBD2 agrees at 7 bases. The CDR3 sequence is 16 residues long. In germline, CDR1 is SGDLS, CDR2 YYNGEE. With 0 bases clipped from V and 6 bases from J, the junction kept 10 bases outside the gene matches. The CDR3 DNA reads TGTGCCAGCAGCGTAGGGGTTCAGCTAGCGGCCGATACGCAGTATTTT. Translation: CASSVGVQLAADTQYF.

This clone occurred a few times. Different DNA sequences within this sample yield the same CDR3. The chain uses TRBV9 and TRBJ2-7; D is undetermined. V was trimmed by 0 bases and J by 0 bases, leaving 7 bases between them. Germline CDR1 is SGDLS and CDR2 is YYNGEE. The CDR3 sequence is 14 residues long. CDR3 amino acids: CASSVGGSSYEQYF. CDR3 DNA sequence: TGTGCCAGCAGCGTAGGTGGCAGCTCCTACGAGCAGTACTTC. Combining the CDR3 with reference TRBV9 and TRBJ2-7 gives the whole variable domain DSGVTQTPKHLITATGQRVTLRCSPRSGDLSVYWYQQSLDQGLQFLIQYYNGEERAKGNILERFSAQQFPDLHSELNLSSLELGDSALYFCASSVGGSSYEQYFGPGTRLTVT.

The rearrangement uses TRBV29-1 and TRBJ2-6; 12 positions match TRBD1. The CDR3 runs 15 residues. The trim removed 6 bases at V and 4 bases at J, leaving 4 bases unmatched. The germline V gene has CDR1 SQVTM and CDR2 ANQGSEA. In nucleotides, the CDR3 is TGCAGCGTCAGGGACAGGGGGCTCGGGGCCAACGTCCTGACTTTC. It specifies CSVRDRGLGANVLTF.

This chain links TRBV9 with TRBJ1-2; D remains ambiguous. CDR1 and CDR2 from the germline V gene are SGDLS and YYNGEE. V was trimmed by 6 bases and J by 9 bases, leaving 15 bases between them. CDR3 length: 12 amino acids. The chain's CDR3 is CASNGGGLRYTF. The CDR3 nucleotides read TGTGCCAGCAATGGTGGAGGACTGCGCTACACCTTC.

This sequence joins TRBV7-6 and TRBJ2-3, with D maybe TRBD2 (5 bases). The length of the CDR3 is 16 residues. Deletions cut 6 bases from V and 0 bases from J, with 16 bases between. Germline loops: CDR1 SGHVS, CDR2 FNYEAQ. The CDR3 reads CASSFGRGSSTDTQYF. The CDR3 coding sequence is TGTGCCAGCAGTTTCGGTCGGGGTTCTAGCACAGATACGCAGTATTTT.

The chain carries TRBV7-9 and TRBJ1-1; TRBD1 matches at 7 bases. The CDR3 covers 14 residues. Trimming removed 4 bases from V and 11 bases from J; junction bases left unmatched: 13. In germline, CDR1 is SEHNR, CDR2 FQNEAQ (reference sequence). The CDR3 is CASSSRQGPVSAFF. In nucleotides, the CDR3 is TGTGCCAGCAGCTCCAGACAGGGCCCCGTTTCGGCTTTCTTT.

V is TRBV9 and J is TRBJ2-2; D is possibly TRBD2 (6 bases). Between the trimmed V and J ends, which lost 4 bases and 2 bases, there was a span of 12 bases. The length of the CDR3 is 15 residues. Germline V gene data show CDR1 as SGDLS and CDR2 as YYNGEE. CDR3 region: CASSTTTRNTGELFF. In DNA form, the CDR3 reads TGTGCCAGCAGCACGACGACTAGAAACACCGGGGAGCTGTTTTTT. The entire variable domain, with the rest obtained from reference TRBV9 and TRBJ2-2, is as follows: DSGVTQTPKHLITATGQRVTLRCSPRSGDLSVYWYQQSLDQGLQFLIQYYNGEERAKGNILERFSAQQFPDLHSELNLSSLELGDSALYFCASSTTTRNTGELFFGEGSRLTVL.

The V gene is TRBV9, the J gene TRBJ1-2; a possible D gene is TRBD1 (6 bases). The CDR3 extends over 15 amino acids. In germline, CDR1 is SGDLS, CDR2 YYNGEE. The ends were cut back, 4 bases at V and 4 bases at J, with 17 bases in the middle. CDR3 sequence (DNA): TGTGCCAGCAGCCTTCTGGGGGGCTTAGGCTATGGCTACACCTTC. Residues: CASSLLGGLGYGYTF.

This chain links TRBV4-1 with TRBJ2-1, with D perhaps TRBD1 or TRBD2 (5 bases each). Trimming pared 3 bases from V and 3 bases from J, leaving 18 bases between. Germline V gene data show CDR1 as MGHRA and CDR2 as YSYEKL. This CDR3 contains 17 residues. The CDR3 region has the DNA TGCGCCAGCAGCCACCCTTCGAGGGGTTACCACTACAATGAGCAGTTCTTC. Residues: CASSHPSRGYHYNEQFF.

V usage is TRBV2 and J usage is TRBJ1-3, with a weak D call TRBD1 (6 bases). There are 19 residues in the CDR3. Germline lookup yields CDR1 SNHLY and CDR2 FYNNEI. The germline V and J ends were trimmed by 7 bases and 0 bases, with 25 bases remaining between them. This chain's CDR3 is CASMGGAVPKQDSGNTIYF. In DNA, the CDR3 is TGTGCCAGCATGGGGGGGGCAGTCCCTAAACAAGACTCTGGAAACACCATATATTTT. Looking up the rest from reference TRBV2 and TRBJ1-3 gives the full variable domain: EPEVTQTPSHQVTQMGQEVILRCVPISNHLYFYWYRQILGQKVEFLVSFYNNEISEKSEIFDDQFSVERPDGSNFTLKIRSTKLEDSAMYFCASMGGAVPKQDSGNTIYFGEGSWLTVV.

The chain couples TRBV5-5 to TRBJ2-7; perhaps D is TRBD1 or TRBD2 (5 bases each). CDR1 and CDR2 (germline): SGHKS, YYEKEE (reference sequence). The CDR3 spans 16 residues. Trimming shortened V by 2 bases and J by 6 bases, and 21 bases separated the two germline ends. DNA for the CDR3: TGTGCCAGCAGCTTTAGTTCCGGGACCGCGAGTGTCGAGCAGTACTTC. Its protein is CASSFSSGTASVEQYF.

J is TRBJ1-5 and V is TRBV18, with D possibly matching TRBD1 (5 bases). The CDR3 sequence is 24 residues long. V lost 3 bases, J lost 0 bases, and 36 bases lay in between. Germline V gene sequence: CDR1 KGHSH, CDR2 LQKENI. CDR3 protein: CASSPYATAITSIKGDDSNQPQHF. DNA for the CDR3: TGTGCCAGCTCACCTTACGCGACCGCCATAACGTCAATCAAAGGGGATGATAGCAATCAGCCCCAGCATTTT.

This sequence joins TRBV29-1 and TRBJ2-1; TRBD2 agrees at 8 bases. Per germline, CDR1 SQVTM and CDR2 ANQGSEA. The CDR3 loop spans 13 amino acids. Trimming removed 8 bases from V and 0 bases from J; junction bases left unmatched: 3. CDR3 sequence reads: CSTSGSSYNEQFF. The CDR3 DNA follows: TGCAGCACGAGCGGGAGCTCCTACAATGAGCAGTTCTTC.

The chain uses TRBV9 and TRBJ2-7, with 10 bases lining up with TRBD1. CDR1 is SGDLS and CDR2 is YYNGEE in the germline V gene. Germline trimming cut 2 bases from V and 3 bases from J; bases unmatched to any gene: 5. The CDR3 extends over 15 amino acids. CDR3 protein: CASSVLGTGDYEQYF. CDR3 nucleotides: TGTGCCAGCAGCGTTCTCGGGACAGGGGACTACGAGCAGTACTTC.

The chain uses TRBV5-5 and TRBJ2-1; 7 nucleotides agree with TRBD1. CDR3 length: 16 amino acids. Germline V CDR1 and CDR2: SGHKS, YYEKEE (reference sequence). J lost 6 bases, V lost 4 bases, and 13 bases had no gene match. CDR3 protein: CASSAPTGVQGNEQFF. The CDR3 DNA follows: TGTGCCAGCAGCGCCCCCACAGGGGTCCAAGGCAATGAGCAGTTCTTC.

The gene calls are TRBV15 and TRBJ2-7, with a weak D call TRBD1 (5 bases). CDR3 length: 13 amino acids. Trimming removed 7 bases from V and 4 bases from J, with 14 bases in between. In germline, CDR1 is LNHNV, CDR2 YYDKDF (reference sequence). CDR3 in amino acids: CATTLRGAYEQYF. In DNA, the CDR3 is TGTGCCACCACCCTTCGTGGGGCGTACGAGCAGTACTTC. Combining the CDR3 with reference TRBV15 and TRBJ2-7 gives the whole variable domain DAMVIQNPRYQVTQFGKPVTLSCSQTLNHNVMYWYQQKSSQAPKLLFHYYDKDFNNEADTPDNFQSRRPNTSFCFLDIRSPGLGDTAMYLCATTLRGAYEQYFGPGTRLTVT.

This clone appeared once. The same CDR3 arises from other DNA sequences in this sample as well. The genes are TRBV11-2 and TRBJ1-2, with no clear D. The V gene's germline CDR1 is SGHAT and CDR2 FQNNGV. V was trimmed by 3 bases and J by 5 bases, leaving 7 bases between them. This CDR3 is 12 amino acids long. Here the CDR3 reads CASSLGSYGYTF. DNA of the CDR3: TGTGCCAGCAGCTTGGGGTCATATGGCTACACCTTC.

This chain uses TRBV27 with TRBJ2-1; 8 nucleotides line up with TRBD2. Germline CDR1 and CDR2: MNHEY and SMNVEV (reference sequence). The V and J ends lost 5 bases and 5 bases, in that order; junction bases with no gene match: 8. The length of the CDR3 is 15 residues. The CDR3 DNA reads TGTGCCAGCAGTGTAACTAGCGGTATAAACAATGAGCAGTTCTTC. It yields the protein CASSVTSGINNEQFF.